The clone carrying this TCR beta chain was recorded a few times. Its antigen remains unidentified. Germline V gene sequence: CDR1 SGDLS, CDR2 YYNGEE. This CDR3 has 16 amino acids. V shed 4 bases, J shed 5 bases, and the junction held 11 bases outside the gene matches. This record comes from a study of T-cell reconstitution after alpha-beta-depleted transplantation in children. Study-level findings and limits: Recipient T cells and thymic progenitors that survived gave rise to the high TCRbeta diversity observed at day 60 in some patients. T cells produced anew were the main source of T-cell counts and diversity one year after transplant.

This sample's TCRbeta library carried unique molecular identifier barcodes. TCRdb independently ran MiXCR on the PCR reads; one entry per CDR3 protein. This sample has roughly 310,000 distinct CDR3 sequences, with approximately 23% found just once. V gene TRBV9 combines with J gene TRBJ2-1; TRBD2 matches 8 bases. The sequencing here drew on PBMCs, mostly from graft donor cells, taken 180 days after TCRalphabeta/CD19-depleted stem cell transplant. This TCR derives from a male patient aged 10-17 years who had a stem cell transplant for acute lymphoblastic leukemia, so the T cells may come from the graft donor. The CDR3 DNA sequence: TGTGCCAGCAGCCATGGGGCTAGCGGGTACGACAATGAGCAGTTCTTC. As protein: CASSHGASGYDNEQFF.